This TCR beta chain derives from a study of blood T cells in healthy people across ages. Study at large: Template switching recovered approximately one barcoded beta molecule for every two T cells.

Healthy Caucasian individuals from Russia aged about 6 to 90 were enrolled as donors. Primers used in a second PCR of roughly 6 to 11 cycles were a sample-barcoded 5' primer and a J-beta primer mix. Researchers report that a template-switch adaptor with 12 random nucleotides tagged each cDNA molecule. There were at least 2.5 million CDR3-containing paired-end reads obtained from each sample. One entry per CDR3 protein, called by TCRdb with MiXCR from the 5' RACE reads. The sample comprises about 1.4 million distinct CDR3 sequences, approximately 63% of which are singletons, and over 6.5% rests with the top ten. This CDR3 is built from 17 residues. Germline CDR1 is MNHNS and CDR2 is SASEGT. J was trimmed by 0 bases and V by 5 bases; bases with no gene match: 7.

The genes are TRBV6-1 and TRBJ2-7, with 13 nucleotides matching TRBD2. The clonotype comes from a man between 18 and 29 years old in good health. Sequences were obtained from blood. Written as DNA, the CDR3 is TGTGCCAGCAGTCTAGGACTAGCGGGGGCTCCCTCCTACGAGCAGTACTTC. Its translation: CASSLGLAGAPSYEQYF.